The source of this T cell receptor beta chain is a study of cytomegalovirus exposure and HLA in healthy donors. The study's findings and limits: TCR sequences were mostly rare, though some public TCRs occurred in many donors. A later analysis linked a missense variant in DCLRE1C to the trimming of TCR beta V and J genes.

The J segment lost 7 bases and the V segment lost 0 bases, leaving 3 bases of the junction unmatched. Looked up from germline, CDR1 is SGHRS and CDR2 is YFSETQ. This CDR3 contains 13 residues. Amplification used 60 Vbeta primers and 13 Jbeta primers. The repertoire was sequenced with immunoSEQ multiplex PCR; TCRdb's copy has only in-frame clones and lacks some. The sample lists 150,000 to 180,000 clones, roughly 72% occurring once. A note on this clone: Antigen specificity is unknown.

This receptor was taken from a man aged 25 to 40 in good health and CMV-seronegative. The chain carries TRBV5-1 and TRBJ1-1; 7 nucleotides agree with TRBD1. Input material: PBMCs. CDR3 sequence: CASSLGTGVEAFF. CDR3 in DNA: TGCGCCAGCAGCTTGGGGACAGGCGTTGAAGCTTTCTTT.